This T cell receptor (beta chain) was documented in a study of blood T cell repertoires in COVID-19. Study overall: T cells, B-cell-depleted T cells, or PBMCs provided the cDNA or gDNA that served as material.

In the original analysis: Reference gene primer amplification yielded estimated nucleated cell counts. Some clones are missing from TCRdb's copy, which holds only in-frame ones; the method was immunoSEQ multiplex PCR. From that table come the V and J calls and clone size; the DNA was used to work out D and trimming. Counted here are about 100,000 clones, about 84% occurring once; the ten biggest clones make up 13%. This CDR3 is 13 amino acids long. Trimming removed 9 bases at V and 1 base at J, with 13 bases between. The germline CDR1 and CDR2 sequences are MNHEY and SVGAGI. The receptor's source is a human donor in a cohort sampled during active COVID-19. Sequenced material: peripheral blood. The genes are TRBV6-5 and TRBJ2-7; a possible D gene is TRBD2 (5 bases). The CDR3 is CASKEAKSYEQYF. Written as DNA, the CDR3 is TGTGCCAGTAAGGAGGCAAAATCCTACGAGCAGTACTTC.